Included here is one TCR beta chain sequence, with context. Its cognate antigen is unknown. Clones were read by immunoSEQ multiplex PCR, and TCRdb kept only the in-frame ones, dropping some. Of some 50,000 clones listed, 70% to 90% were seen once; the top ten hold roughly 1.5%. This specimen belongs to a study of OX40 agonist ivuxolimab in advanced cancers. Study at large: At doses from 0.01 to 10 mg/kg, patients were given intravenous ivuxolimab every 2 weeks. Enrollees could have had prior anti-PD-1, anti-PD-L1 or anti-CTLA-4 therapy, which approximately 38% had received.

This CDR3 comprises 14 residues. V was shortened by 6 bases and J by 4 bases, with 10 bases between the two germline ends. The germline gives CDR1 SGHVS, CDR2 FQNEAQ. Points from the study as a whole: The antigen specificity of the peripheral T cells (those that were expanded) was not determined.

The chain links TRBV7-8 to TRBJ2-6; maybe TRBD1 (6 bases). The sample here was CD4+ or CD8+ T cells sorted from blood, taken in a trial of the OX40 agonist ivuxolimab. The origin of this receptor is an adult with an advanced solid tumor such as melanoma, head and neck, liver or kidney cancer. The CDR3 is CASSTGYGANVLTF. Written as DNA, the CDR3 is TGTGCCAGCAGTACAGGGTACGGGGCCAACGTCCTGACTTTC.